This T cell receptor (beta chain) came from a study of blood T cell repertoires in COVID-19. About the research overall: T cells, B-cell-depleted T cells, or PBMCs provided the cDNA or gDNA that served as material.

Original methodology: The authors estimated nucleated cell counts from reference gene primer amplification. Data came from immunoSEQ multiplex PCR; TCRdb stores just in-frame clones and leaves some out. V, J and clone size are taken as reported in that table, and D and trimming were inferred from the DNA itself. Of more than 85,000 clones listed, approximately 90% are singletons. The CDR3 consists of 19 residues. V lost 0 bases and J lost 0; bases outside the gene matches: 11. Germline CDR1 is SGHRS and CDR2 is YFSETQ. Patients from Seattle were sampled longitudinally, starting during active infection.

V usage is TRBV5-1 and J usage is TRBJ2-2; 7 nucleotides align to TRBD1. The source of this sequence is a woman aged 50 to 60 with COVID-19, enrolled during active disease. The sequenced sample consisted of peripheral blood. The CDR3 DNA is TGCGCCAGCAGCTTGGCAAGACCCTTGACAGGGTCGAACACCGGGGAGCTGTTTTTT. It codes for CASSLARPLTGSNTGELFF.